The clone carrying this TCR beta chain was detected only a few times. Its antigen is unknown. This entry is derived from a study of T cells after yellow fever vaccination. Whole-study results and caveats: Boosting was followed by the reappearance of most primary-vaccination clones (about 96% CD4, more than 70% CD8).

TCR cDNA, made by 5'RACE template switching, carried an added universal primer site and UMIs. MiXCR, run by TCRdb on the 5' RACE reads, gives a single entry per CDR3 protein. The sample consists of just under 600,000 distinct CDR3 sequences, 13% of them appearing once. CDR3 length equals 14 residues. Trimming took off 6 bases at V and 4 bases at J, with 16 bases between the two ends. Germline CDR1 DFQATT, CDR2 SNEGSKA (reference sequence). Sample: PBMCs, taken on the day of the yellow fever booster vaccination. The clonotype was recovered from a man aged 30 to 45 who received the YFV17D yellow fever vaccine. The rearrangement uses TRBV20-1 and TRBJ2-1; D gene ambiguous. This CDR3 is CSAQPSPLYNEQFF. The CDR3 DNA reads as TGCAGTGCGCAACCAAGCCCCTTATACAATGAGCAGTTCTTC.